This is a list of T cell receptor beta chains from one sample in a study of T cell repertoires in cytomegalovirus infection. TCRdb ran MiXCR on the reads and lists one entry per CDR3 protein. This sample has about 530,000 distinct CDR3 sequences; about a quarter occur once, and the top ten carry over 10%. The sequencing input was PBMCs. These receptors were collected from a human donor in good health (CMV status not recorded). Some clones in this sample may be carry-over from other donors' samples. CDR3s include the opening cysteine and the closing phenylalanine or tryptophan. The order of the fields is J gene, D gene, clone size, V gene, CDR3 DNA, CDR3 protein. The D gene is left open where the match is weak. The size of a clone is reported for some rows only, either as once, few or many, or as a class for expanded clones.

J gene: TRBJ1-4
D gene: TRBD1
clone size: few
V gene: TRBV20-1
CDR3 DNA: TGCAGTGCTCATACCTCCGGGACAGGGAATGAAAAACTGTTTTTT
CDR3 protein: CSAHTSGTGNEKLFF

J gene: TRBJ1-1
D gene: -
clone size: -
V gene: TRBV29-1
CDR3 DNA: TGCAGCGTCCAAAGGGACGGCATTGAAGCTTTCTTT
CDR3 protein: CSVQRDGIEAFF

J gene: TRBJ2-7
D gene: TRBD1
clone size: -
V gene: TRBV11-2
CDR3 DNA: TGTGCCAGCAGCCTTGGGACAGGAGGTACATACTTC
CDR3 protein: CASSLGTGGTYF

J gene: TRBJ1-4
D gene: TRBD1
clone size: -
V gene: TRBV12-3/TRBV12-4
CDR3 DNA: TGTGCCAGCAGTCCCTCGACAGGGCTTAATGAAAAACTGTTTTTT
CDR3 protein: CASSPSTGLNEKLFF

J gene: TRBJ1-4
D gene: -
clone size: -
V gene: TRBV24-1
CDR3 DNA: TGTGCCACCAGTGATTTGAGTGGTGAAAAACTGTTTTTT
CDR3 protein: CATSDLSGEKLFF

J gene: TRBJ2-2
D gene: -
clone size: -
V gene: TRBV6-2/TRBV6-3
CDR3 DNA: TGTGCCAGCAGTTCAAAAGGAAGGGATCGTAACGGGGAGCTGTTTTTT
CDR3 protein: CASSSKGRDRNGELFF

J gene: TRBJ2-2
D gene: -
clone size: few
V gene: TRBV10-2
CDR3 DNA: TGCGCCAGCAGTGAGTCTCCCCTAGCAGGGACGAACACCGGGGAGCTGTTTTTT
CDR3 protein: CASSESPLAGTNTGELFF

J gene: TRBJ1-5
D gene: -
clone size: -
V gene: TRBV7-6
CDR3 DNA: TGTGCCAGCAGCTTAGAGGCACCCTATAGCAATCAGCCCCAGCATTTT
CDR3 protein: CASSLEAPYSNQPQHF

J gene: TRBJ1-1
D gene: -
clone size: few
V gene: TRBV4-1
CDR3 DNA: TGCGCCAGCAGGAACAGCCTTCGGATGAACACTGAAGCTTTCTTT
CDR3 protein: CASRNSLRMNTEAFF

J gene: TRBJ2-2
D gene: -
clone size: -
V gene: TRBV7-2
CDR3 DNA: TGTGCCAGCAGCACCCGCCCGGGACGAGGGGACTTGGGGGAGCTGTTTTTT
CDR3 protein: CASSTRPGRGDLGELFF

J gene: TRBJ2-7
D gene: -
clone size: many
V gene: TRBV7-8
CDR3 DNA: TGTGCCAGCAGTTCCGGTCGTGGGGCTGCCTACGAGCAGTACTTC
CDR3 protein: CASSSGRGAAYEQYF

J gene: TRBJ2-3
D gene: -
clone size: few
V gene: TRBV7-9
CDR3 DNA: TGTGCCTGCCTGGGCGGGCTCACAGATACGCAGTATTTT
CDR3 protein: CACLGGLTDTQYF

J gene: TRBJ2-2
D gene: TRBD2
clone size: few
V gene: TRBV12-3/TRBV12-4
CDR3 DNA: TGTGCCAGCAGTCCTAGCGGGAGTGTCCCCGGGGAGCTGTTTTTT
CDR3 protein: CASSPSGSVPGELFF

J gene: TRBJ1-2
D gene: -
clone size: -
V gene: TRBV19
CDR3 DNA: TGTGCCAGTAGTATGCAGGGACCCTCCTATGGCTACACCTTC
CDR3 protein: CASSMQGPSYGYTF

J gene: TRBJ2-1
D gene: TRBD2
clone size: -
V gene: TRBV2
CDR3 DNA: TGTGCCAGCAGTGTTTCTAGCGGGAGGGCCGCCTACAATGAGCAGTTCTTC
CDR3 protein: CASSVSSGRAAYNEQFF

J gene: TRBJ1-6
D gene: -
clone size: -
V gene: TRBV12-3/TRBV12-4
CDR3 DNA: TGTGCCAGCAGTTTTCTGGACGGGGGGTCACCCCTCCACTTT
CDR3 protein: CASSFLDGGSPLHF

J gene: TRBJ2-1
D gene: TRBD2
clone size: -
V gene: TRBV20-1
CDR3 DNA: TGCAGTGCAGAAGCGGGGACTTACAATGAGCAGTTCTTC
CDR3 protein: CSAEAGTYNEQFF

J gene: TRBJ1-1
D gene: TRBD1
clone size: few
V gene: TRBV12-3/TRBV12-4
CDR3 DNA: TGTGCCAGCGGCCTAGACAGGGTTAACACTGAAGCTTTCTTT
CDR3 protein: CASGLDRVNTEAFF

J gene: TRBJ2-1
D gene: TRBD2
clone size: -
V gene: TRBV20-1
CDR3 DNA: TGCAGTGCTAGACAATGGGCGGGCGGGAGTTTGAATGAGCAGTTCTTC
CDR3 protein: CSARQWAGGSLNEQFF

J gene: TRBJ2-3
D gene: TRBD1
clone size: -
V gene: TRBV2
CDR3 DNA: TGTGCCAGCAGCCTGCCCGGGACAGACTACTCCGATACGCAGTATTTT
CDR3 protein: CASSLPGTDYSDTQYF

J gene: TRBJ1-4
D gene: -
clone size: -
V gene: TRBV11-2
CDR3 DNA: TGTGCCAGCAGCTTTATTCCCTTGGAAAAACTGTTTTTT
CDR3 protein: CASSFIPLEKLFF

J gene: TRBJ2-7
D gene: -
clone size: few
V gene: TRBV7-2
CDR3 DNA: TGTGCCAGCAGCTTAGTACCAGCGGGTAACGAGCAGTACTTC
CDR3 protein: CASSLVPAGNEQYF

J gene: TRBJ1-4
D gene: -
clone size: -
V gene: TRBV7-6
CDR3 DNA: TGTGCCAGCAGCTTACCAGCTTCAACTAATGAAAAACTGTTTTTT
CDR3 protein: CASSLPASTNEKLFF

J gene: TRBJ1-5
D gene: -
clone size: many
V gene: TRBV7-8
CDR3 DNA: TGTGCCAGCAGCTTAGTTGGTCAGGGGCTTAGCAATCAGCCCCAGCATTTT
CDR3 protein: CASSLVGQGLSNQPQHF

J gene: TRBJ2-5
D gene: TRBD2
clone size: -
V gene: TRBV24-1
CDR3 DNA: TGTGCCACCAGTGACCCTCGGACTAGCGGGATGTACCAAGAGACCCAGTACTTC
CDR3 protein: CATSDPRTSGMYQETQYF

J gene: TRBJ2-7
D gene: -
clone size: -
V gene: TRBV2
CDR3 DNA: TGTGCCAGCAAGCGGCGTCCCAAAGCTTACGAGCAGTACTTC
CDR3 protein: CASKRRPKAYEQYF

J gene: TRBJ2-3
D gene: -
clone size: -
V gene: TRBV6-2/TRBV6-3
CDR3 DNA: TGTGCCAGCAGAGAGCTCCAGCCCGGAGGGCCTACAGATACGCAGTATTTT
CDR3 protein: CASRELQPGGPTDTQYF

J gene: TRBJ2-5
D gene: TRBD1
clone size: -
V gene: TRBV6-1
CDR3 DNA: TGTGCCAGCAGTAAAATAACAGGGGACCAAGAGACCCAGTACTTC
CDR3 protein: CASSKITGDQETQYF

J gene: TRBJ1-4
D gene: TRBD1
clone size: -
V gene: TRBV7-9
CDR3 DNA: TGTGCCAGCAGCTCACCGGGACAGGGGCTAGAAAAACTGTTTTTT
CDR3 protein: CASSSPGQGLEKLFF

J gene: TRBJ2-1
D gene: TRBD2
clone size: -
V gene: TRBV20-1
CDR3 DNA: TGCAGTGCTAGAGAGATAGCGGGAACGTCCTACAATGAGCAGTTCTTC
CDR3 protein: CSAREIAGTSYNEQFF

J gene: TRBJ2-5
D gene: -
clone size: many
V gene: TRBV7-2
CDR3 DNA: TGTGCCAGCAGCCGTAGCCTAGGACTCGAAGAGACCCAGTACTTC
CDR3 protein: CASSRSLGLEETQYF

J gene: TRBJ2-1
D gene: -
clone size: many
V gene: TRBV7-2
CDR3 DNA: TGTGCCGTTGACCGGGGAGGTAAGAATGAGCAGTTCTTC
CDR3 protein: CAVDRGGKNEQFF

J gene: TRBJ2-1
D gene: TRBD2
clone size: -
V gene: TRBV28
CDR3 DNA: TGTGCCAGCAGTTTATCCCCCTTAGCGGGAGTAGATGATGAGCAGTTCTTC
CDR3 protein: CASSLSPLAGVDDEQFF

J gene: TRBJ1-1
D gene: -
clone size: -
V gene: TRBV15
CDR3 DNA: TGTGCCACCAGCAGAAAACAGGGATCAGGGATGAACACTGAAGCTTTCTTT
CDR3 protein: CATSRKQGSGMNTEAFF

J gene: TRBJ2-2
D gene: TRBD2
clone size: -
V gene: TRBV6-6
CDR3 DNA: TGTGCCAGCACCCAGCGGGAGGGTAGGATCGGGGAGCTGTTTTTT
CDR3 protein: CASTQREGRIGELFF

J gene: TRBJ1-6
D gene: TRBD1
clone size: -
V gene: TRBV7-9
CDR3 DNA: TGTGCCAGCAGCGGGACAGGGGAATCATGGGATTCACCCCTCCACTTT
CDR3 protein: CASSGTGESWDSPLHF

J gene: TRBJ2-3
D gene: -
clone size: many
V gene: TRBV7-2
CDR3 DNA: TGTGCCAGCAGCCTCCGTCTCTTCACAGATACGCAGTATTTT
CDR3 protein: CASSLRLFTDTQYF

J gene: TRBJ2-4
D gene: -
clone size: -
V gene: TRBV24-1
CDR3 DNA: TGTGCCACCAGTGATCCCGTCTCAACGGGAGACATTCAGTACTTC
CDR3 protein: CATSDPVSTGDIQYF

J gene: TRBJ2-2
D gene: TRBD1
clone size: many
V gene: TRBV6-2/TRBV6-3
CDR3 DNA: TGTGCCAGCAGTTACAGGGGGCTCACCGGGGAGCTGTTTTTT
CDR3 protein: CASSYRGLTGELFF

J gene: TRBJ1-3
D gene: -
clone size: -
V gene: TRBV6-6
CDR3 DNA: TGTGCCAGCAGTTATAGCAGGGGTCTTGGAAACACCATATATTTT
CDR3 protein: CASSYSRGLGNTIYF

J gene: TRBJ2-7
D gene: -
clone size: few
V gene: TRBV19
CDR3 DNA: TGTGCCAGTAGTATAGAAGCGGGTCAGGAGCAGTACTTC
CDR3 protein: CASSIEAGQEQYF

J gene: TRBJ2-1
D gene: -
clone size: -
V gene: TRBV13
CDR3 DNA: TGTGCCAGCAGCCTTTACACAGAGGGGTACTACAATGAGCAGTTCTTC
CDR3 protein: CASSLYTEGYYNEQFF

J gene: TRBJ1-2
D gene: -
clone size: -
V gene: TRBV6-5
CDR3 DNA: TGTGCCAGCGCCGCCTCATCTTCTAACTATGGCTACACCTTC
CDR3 protein: CASAASSSNYGYTF

J gene: TRBJ2-1
D gene: TRBD1
clone size: -
V gene: TRBV10-1
CDR3 DNA: TGCGCCAGCAGTGAGACTATCCGGGACAGGGGGTACAATGAGCAGTTCTTC
CDR3 protein: CASSETIRDRGYNEQFF

J gene: TRBJ2-1
D gene: TRBD2
clone size: many
V gene: TRBV7-2
CDR3 DNA: TGTGCCAGCAGCTTGTTTGTGCTAGCGGGAATCGGGGAGCAGTTCTTC
CDR3 protein: CASSLFVLAGIGEQFF

J gene: TRBJ2-5
D gene: TRBD2
clone size: few
V gene: TRBV4-3
CDR3 DNA: TGCGCCAGCAGCCGGAGGTCGGGAGGAGGGGAGACCCAGTACTTC
CDR3 protein: CASSRRSGGGETQYF

J gene: TRBJ2-3
D gene: TRBD2
clone size: -
V gene: TRBV11-3
CDR3 DNA: TGTGCCAGCAGCACATCCTTCGGGACTAGCGGGACCCAACGAGCCACAGATACGCAGTATTTT
CDR3 protein: CASSTSFGTSGTQRATDTQYF

J gene: TRBJ2-1
D gene: -
clone size: many
V gene: TRBV7-2
CDR3 DNA: TGTGCCAGCAGCCCGGTGGGCGGTGACAATGAGCAGTTCTTC
CDR3 protein: CASSPVGGDNEQFF

J gene: TRBJ2-1
D gene: TRBD2
clone size: few
V gene: TRBV12-3/TRBV12-4
CDR3 DNA: TGTGCCAGCAGCCTCCGGACTAGCGGGATGATGGTGTCCTACAATGAGCAGTTCTTC
CDR3 protein: CASSLRTSGMMVSYNEQFF

J gene: TRBJ2-3
D gene: -
clone size: once
V gene: TRBV27
CDR3 DNA: TGTGCCAGCAGTTCGTGGACAGACGGTACAGATACGCAGTATTTT
CDR3 protein: CASSSWTDGTDTQYF